The clone carrying this T cell receptor (beta chain) has just a few counts. No antigen is known for it. The data stem from a study of response to subunit inactivated influenza vaccine. The study's findings and limits: New T cells are recruited in small numbers by each seasonal influenza vaccination, according to the authors' suggestion.

Germline CDR1 and CDR2: LGHDT and YNNKEL (reference sequence). J lost 3 bases, V lost 4 bases, and 7 bases had no gene match. The CDR3 extends over 15 amino acids. TCRdb redid the calling of the RT-PCR reads with MiXCR, one entry per CDR3 protein. Of 700,000 to 800,000 distinct CDR3 sequences detected, around 20% appear once; the ten largest clones hold 11%. This TCR was sampled from a man aged 50 or older who received an inactivated influenza vaccine. This sequence joins TRBV3-1 and TRBJ2-7; 9 bases agree with TRBD1. Sequenced here: PBMCs from blood, sampled approximately 5 days after vaccination. The CDR3 nucleotides read TGTGCCAGCAGCCGGGCCGGGACAGGGATCTACGAGCAGTACTTC. It yields the protein CASSRAGTGIYEQYF.